This T cell receptor (beta chain) was sequenced in a study of early T cells in non-severe SARS-CoV-2 infection. Study in general: Chains were not paired, and sequencing was done on bulk RNA from unsorted whole blood. Study outcomes and limitations: Comparison of clonotypes with VDJdb favored anti-spike CD8 responses while missing private and CD4 specificities.

Individual cDNA molecules received unique molecular identifiers. TCRdb processed the 5' RACE reads anew with MiXCR; each CDR3 protein has one entry. The repertoire holds 80,000 to 100,000 distinct CDR3 sequences, with roughly an eighth as singletons. Deletions cut 3 bases from V and 1 base from J, with 9 bases between. The germline CDR1 and CDR2 sequences are SGHTA and FQGTGA. CDR3 length: 15 amino acids. This clonotype has a handful of counts. As yet, its antigen is unknown. The sample was whole blood. The clonotype originates from an adult who was a healthcare worker with PCR-confirmed SARS-CoV-2 infection or an uninfected control (not recorded which). V usage is TRBV7-3 and J usage is TRBJ2-2, with D possibly TRBD1 on 5 matching bases. The CDR3 DNA sequence: TGTGCCAGCAGCTTGGGGCAGTGGAACACCGGGGAGCTGTTTTTT. As protein: CASSLGQWNTGELFF.